These 9 T cell receptor beta chains share one sample of origin, sequenced in a study of breast tumors, draining lymph nodes, adjacent tissues. Axillary draining lymph nodes of breast cancer patients supplied the node samples. From the multiplex PCR reads, TCRdb called clonotypes with MiXCR, one entry per CDR3 protein. The sample comprises 150,000 to 200,000 distinct CDR3 sequences, 30% to 35% of which are singletons, and around 4.5% rests with the top ten. Source material: axillary lymph node tissue. These receptors originate from a female donor with breast cancer. Some clones in this sample may be carry-over from other donors' samples.

In its sample, this clonotype was seen many times. The chain links TRBV7-2 to TRBJ1-4, with a weak D call TRBD1 (6 bases). Trimming took 1 base from V and 5 from J, leaving 11 bases between them. This CDR3 has 15 residues. Germline CDR1 SGHTA, CDR2 FQGNSA. The CDR3 sequence is CASSLVAGENEKLFF. The DNA of the CDR3 is TGTGCCAGCAGCTTAGTGGCAGGGGAGAATGAAAAACTGTTTTTT.

The chain employs TRBV6-5 and TRBJ1-5; D not resolved. The germline CDR1 and CDR2 sequences are MNHEY and SVGAGI. The V end lost 2 bases, the J end lost 0 bases, and 8 bases lay between the germline ends. The CDR3 loop spans 15 amino acids. The DNA of the CDR3 is TGTGCCAGCAGTTACGGCGGGTTTAGCAATCAGCCCCAGCATTTT. Translated, it gives CASSYGGFSNQPQHF.

This clonotype occurred a few times. This could be a read error, since a much larger clone is one nucleotide away. The chain combines TRBV11-3 with TRBJ2-1, with no clear D. Looked up from germline, CDR1 is SGHNT and CDR2 is YENEEA. This CDR3 contains 13 residues. The DNA of the CDR3 is TGTGCCAGCAGCCACCCACCCTACACTGAGCAGTTCTTC. This gives the protein CASSHPPYTEQFF.

This clonotype was found many times. The CDR3 coding sequence is TGTGCCAGCAGTGACCCGGGCAGGGGTGGCGAGCAGTACTTC. This sequence encodes CASSDPGRGGEQYF. The rearrangement joins TRBV2 to TRBJ2-7; perhaps TRBD1 as D (6 bases). The CDR3 totals 14 residues. V dropped 3 bases and J dropped 6 bases, with 15 bases sitting between them. Germline-derived CDR1 and CDR2 are SNHLY and FYNNEI.

The chain carries TRBV19 and TRBJ1-4; D is undetermined. The germline V gene encodes CDR1 LNHDA and CDR2 SQIVND (reference sequence). The ends were cut back, 4 bases at V and 3 bases at J, with 15 bases in the middle. CDR3 length: 16 amino acids. The CDR3 region has the DNA TGTGCCAGTAGTAGGGTGGGATCCCTGGCTAATGAAAAACTGTTTTTT. This translates into CASSRVGSLANEKLFF.

In its sample, this clonotype was seen many times. The chain is built from TRBV4-2 and TRBJ2-3; D gene ambiguous. The length of the CDR3 is 15 residues. V was shortened by 0 bases and J by 4 bases, with 11 bases between the two germline ends. CDR1 and CDR2 from the germline V gene are LGHNA and YNFKEQ. The CDR3 nucleotides are TGTGCCAGCAGCCAAGATGAGGTTTGGTCAGATACGCAGTATTTT. Protein sequence: CASSQDEVWSDTQYF.

This clonotype was detected ten times or more. The genes are TRBV4-1 and TRBJ2-7; a weak D match, TRBD1 (6 bases). Between the trimmed V and J ends, which lost 1 base and 2 bases, there was a span of 15 bases. The germline CDR1 and CDR2 sequences are MGHRA and YSYEKL. This CDR3 is 16 amino acids long. The DNA for the CDR3 is TGCGCCAGCAGCCAAGTTCCCGTTCGACAGGCCTACGAGCAGTACTTC. Amino acid sequence: CASSQVPVRQAYEQYF.

This clonotype was seen ten or more times. This chain joins TRBV7-2 and TRBJ2-3; D is uncertain. CDR3 size: 16 residues. Trimming took off 1 base at V and 4 bases at J, with 15 bases between the two ends. Germline CDR1 is SGHTA and CDR2 is FQGNSA. The CDR3 loop is CASSLVYGPKADTQYF. CDR3 nucleotide sequence: TGTGCCAGCAGCTTAGTCTACGGGCCGAAGGCAGATACGCAGTATTTT.

Note on this clonotype: A much larger clone sits a single nucleotide away, making a read error possible. This rearrangement joins TRBV5-1 to TRBJ2-2, with D possibly matching TRBD2 (5 bases). From germline, CDR1 is SGHRS and CDR2 YFSETQ. The CDR3 extends over 15 amino acids. CDR3 sequence (DNA): TGCGCCAGCAGCTTACAACCAGGATACACCGGGGAGCCGTTTTTT. Protein sequence: CASSLQPGYTGEPFF. Looking up the rest from reference TRBV5-1 and TRBJ2-2 gives the full variable domain: KAGVTQTPRYLIKTRGQQVTLSCSPISGHRSVSWYQQTPGQGLQFLFEYFSETQRNKGNFPGRFSGRQFSNSRSEMNVSTLELGDSALYLCASSLQPGYTGEPFFGEGSRLTVL.